This TCR beta chain comes out of a study of graft-versus-host responses after intestinal transplantation. Looking at the study overall: Isolated intestinal, liver-intestinal, or multivisceral transplants were what recipients had. The whole recipient group had anti-thymocyte globulin induction followed by tacrolimus and steroids for two to three years. Study-wide results and caveats: GvH clones appeared in recipient marrow, some first in ileum or blood.

Processing released intraepithelial and lamina propria lymphocytes from the graft tissue. Losses at the gene ends were 5 bases for V and 4 bases for J; bases not matched to a gene: 6. CDR3 length: 15 residues. CDR1 and CDR2 from the germline V gene are MNHEY and SVGAGI. Assay used: immunoSEQ multiplex PCR; TCRdb lists only in-frame clones, some missing. This table holds 13,000 to 15,000 clones, around 70% found once. This clone was counted between two and nine times. Its antigen is currently unknown. This sequence was found in a human patient who received an intestinal transplant, so some T cells may come from the graft donor. The sequences come from ileum tissue, collected 16 days after intestinal transplant. The rearrangement uses TRBV6-5 and TRBJ1-2; 11 bases are shared with TRBD1. CDR3 region: CASSPGTGGFYGYTF. CDR3 coding DNA: TGTGCCAGCAGTCCCGGGACAGGGGGATTCTATGGCTACACCTTC.